This passage covers 19 T cell receptor beta chains from one sample sequenced in a study of regulatory T cells in long-lasting Graves disease. Investigators prepared the TCR beta libraries by applying iRepertoire HTBI primers and Arm-PCR of CDR3 regions. One entry per CDR3 protein, called by TCRdb with MiXCR from the multiplex PCR reads. The repertoire holds 450,000 or so distinct CDR3 sequences, with 22% as singletons. This sample's time point: persistent/refractory GD, antithyroid drugs over 5 years with positive TRAb. PBMCs were the source of the RNA used for TCR sequencing. The sample consisted of peripheral blood mononuclear cells (PBMCs), taken when the disease was refractory, from a patient treated with antithyroid drugs. These receptors were obtained from a female donor with Graves disease.

This clonotype was observed a few times. This chain links TRBV5-1 with TRBJ2-2, with D hard to call. Germline V gene sequence: CDR1 SGHRS, CDR2 YFSETQ. This CDR3 spans 17 amino acids. Trimming removed 0 bases from V and 3 bases from J, with 15 bases in between. The CDR3 protein is CASSLEPRRVDTGELFF. CDR3 sequence (DNA): TGCGCCAGCAGCTTGGAACCCCGACGGGTAGACACCGGGGAGCTGTTTTTT.

The J gene is TRBJ1-1, the V gene TRBV29-1, with D perhaps TRBD1 (6 bases). V gave up 4 bases and J gave up 7 bases, with 16 bases separating them. The CDR3 covers 13 residues. Germline V gene lookup returns CDR1 SQVTM and CDR2 ANQGSEA. CDR3 DNA sequence: TGCAGCGTTGTACTTGGGGGAGGGGGTGAAGCTTTCTTT. Encoded protein: CSVVLGGGGEAFF.

This clonotype was counted many times. V gene TRBV6-1 combines with J gene TRBJ2-7; possible D gene TRBD1, 5 bases. With 6 bases removed from V and 4 bases from J, the gap between germline ends came to 10 bases. CDR1 and CDR2 (germline): MNHNS, SASEGT. This CDR3 has 12 residues. CDR3 DNA: TGTGCCAGCAGACAACCAGGGTACGAGCAGTACTTC. This translates into CASRQPGYEQYF.

The chain couples TRBV9 to TRBJ2-7, with D possibly TRBD2 on 6 matching bases. Trimming stripped 0 bases from V and 6 bases from J, with 13 bases between. CDR1 is SGDLS and CDR2 is YYNGEE in the germline V gene. The CDR3 has 14 residues. The CDR3 loop is CASSVDQGGSEQYF. Written as DNA, the CDR3 is TGTGCCAGCAGCGTAGACCAGGGAGGAAGCGAGCAGTACTTC.

The chain carries TRBV10-3 and TRBJ1-1, with D possibly matching TRBD1 (5 bases). V was clipped by 7 bases and J by 4 bases, with 13 bases between them. CDR1 and CDR2 (germline): ENHRY, SYGVKD. The CDR3 is 13 amino acids. The CDR3 loop reads CAITEGRTTEAFF. CDR3 nucleotides: TGTGCCATCACAGAGGGGAGGACCACTGAAGCTTTCTTT.

In nucleotides, the CDR3 is TGTGCCAGCAGCGTAGCTCAGGGGCGGCCCCAAAACGAGCAGTACTTC. Its protein product is CASSVAQGRPQNEQYF. The chain combines TRBV9 with TRBJ2-7; D perhaps matches TRBD1 (6 bases). Trimming pared 0 bases from V and 5 bases from J, leaving 18 bases between. CDR1 and CDR2 from the germline V gene are SGDLS and YYNGEE. The CDR3 has 16 residues.

The sample holds many counts of this clonotype. This sequence joins TRBV7-2 and TRBJ2-7; D perhaps matches TRBD2 (6 bases). The CDR3 length is 15 residues. The germline V and J ends were trimmed by 0 bases and 2 bases, with 11 bases remaining between them. Germline V gene data show CDR1 as SGHTA and CDR2 as FQGNSA. CDR3 in amino acids: CASSLAGGLPYEQYF. Here the CDR3 DNA reads TGTGCCAGCAGCTTAGCGGGGGGATTGCCCTACGAGCAGTACTTC. Full variable domain (rest looked up from reference TRBV7-2 and TRBJ2-7): GAGVSQSPSNKVTEKGKDVELRCDPISGHTALYWYRQSLGQGLEFLIYFQGNSAPDKSGLPSDRFSAERTGGSVSTLTIQRTQQEDSAVYLCASSLAGGLPYEQYFGPGTRLTVT.

The J gene is TRBJ1-5, the V gene TRBV28; D might be TRBD1 (5 bases). Germline-derived CDR1 and CDR2 are MDHEN and SYDVKM. CDR3 size: 13 residues. Trimming took off 6 bases at V and 6 bases at J, with 12 bases between the two ends. The CDR3 nucleotides are TGTGCCAGCAGCCCCGCAGGGTTTCAGCCCCAGCATTTT. This encodes CASSPAGFQPQHF.

The chain joins TRBV3-1 to TRBJ1-6, with D uncertain. The germline V and J ends were trimmed by 2 bases and 5 bases, with 10 bases remaining between them. Per germline, CDR1 LGHDT and CDR2 YNNKEL (reference sequence). This CDR3 spans 15 amino acids. CDR3 residues: CASSQFATDNSPLHF. CDR3 nucleotides: TGTGCCAGCAGCCAATTCGCAACAGATAATTCACCCCTCCACTTT. The full variable domain, completed using reference TRBV3-1 and TRBJ1-6, is DTAVSQTPKYLVTQMGNDKSIKCEQNLGHDTMYWYKQDSKKFLKIMFSYNNKELIINETVPNRFSPKSPDKAHLNLHINSLELGDSAVYFCASSQFATDNSPLHFGNGTRLTVT.

This clonotype has ten or more counts. V usage is TRBV28 and J usage is TRBJ1-2; TRBD1 matches at 8 bases. CDR1 is MDHEN and CDR2 is SYDVKM in the germline V gene. J lost 6 bases, V lost 6 bases, and 6 bases had no gene match. This CDR3 is 13 amino acids long. CDR3: CASSMTGADGYTF. The CDR3 region has the DNA TGTGCCAGCAGCATGACAGGGGCGGATGGCTACACCTTC.

The table lists this clonotype with a few counts. The rearrangement links TRBV20-1 to TRBJ1-1; perhaps TRBD1 as D (5 bases). The CDR3 spans 13 residues. Deletions cut 6 bases from V and 5 bases from J, with 16 bases between. CDR1 is DFQATT and CDR2 is SNEGSKA in the germline V gene (reference sequence). The CDR3 here is CSADKGKGTEAFF. The DNA for the CDR3 is TGCAGTGCGGATAAGGGGAAGGGGACTGAAGCTTTCTTT.

This rearrangement joins TRBV12-3 or TRBV12-4 to TRBJ1-1; D uncertain. Between the trimmed V and J ends, which lost 6 bases and 0 bases, there was a span of 20 bases. The CDR3 is 17 residues long. CDR3 sequence reads: CASSTHLPPAVNTEAFF. The CDR3, as DNA: TGTGCCAGCAGCACTCACCTCCCACCGGCGGTGAACACTGAAGCTTTCTTT.

The chain uses TRBV19 and TRBJ1-5; D is perhaps TRBD1 (5 bases). Trimming took off 5 bases at V and 6 bases at J, with 17 bases between the two ends. This CDR3 spans 15 amino acids. The germline CDR1 and CDR2 sequences are LNHDA and SQIVND (reference sequence). The CDR3 region has the DNA TGTGCCAGTAGTGTGGGGCCGGACGCTTTTCAGCCCCAGCATTTT. This translates into CASSVGPDAFQPQHF.

The CDR3, as DNA: TGTGCCAGCAGTTACTCGGCACAGGGGAGTGAAAAACTGTTTTTT. Protein product: CASSYSAQGSEKLFF. The chain has TRBV6-2 or TRBV6-3 and TRBJ1-4; TRBD1 matches 7 bases. From germline, CDR1 is MNHEY and CDR2 SVGEGT. J gave up 7 bases and V 0 bases, and 5 bases lay outside the gene matches. The CDR3 covers 15 residues.

The V and J genes are TRBV20-1 and TRBJ2-5, with a weak D call TRBD2 (6 bases). V shed 6 bases and J shed 2 bases, with 19 bases lying between them. This CDR3 comprises 15 residues. CDR1 and CDR2 (germline): DFQATT, SNEGSKA (reference sequence). The CDR3 DNA follows: TGCAGTGCCCATCAAGACGGGACTCTACAAGAGACCCAGTACTTC. As protein: CSAHQDGTLQETQYF.

This clonotype was seen many times. CDR3 bases: TGTGCCACCAGTAGACTAGCGGGAGGGCCGGAGACCCAGTACTTC. Translated: CATSRLAGGPETQYF. This chain joins TRBV24-1 and TRBJ2-5, with 14 bases matching TRBD2. V lost 6 bases and J lost 5; bases outside the gene matches: 4. The CDR3 covers 15 residues. CDR1 KGHDR and CDR2 SFDVKD come from the germline V gene.

This clonotype showed up many times. The chain recombines TRBV28 with TRBJ1-2; the match to TRBD1 covers 11 bases. The CDR3 contains 16 residues. Trimming at V came to 3 bases and at J to 3 bases, leaving 6 bases not matched to a gene. In germline, CDR1 is MDHEN, CDR2 SYDVKM. CDR3 protein: CASSLSGTGGDYGYTF. The DNA of the CDR3 is TGTGCCAGCAGTTTGTCCGGGACAGGGGGGGACTATGGCTACACCTTC.

The sample holds a few counts of this clonotype. This chain links TRBV13 with TRBJ1-6; 9 positions match TRBD1. Germline V lookup: CDR1 PRHDT, CDR2 FYEKMQ (reference sequence). The CDR3 runs to 18 residues. The trim removed 5 bases at V and 5 bases at J, leaving 13 bases unmatched. The CDR3 protein is CASSEVTGTGMDNSPLHF. As DNA, the CDR3 is TGTGCCAGCAGCGAGGTAACCGGGACAGGGATGGATAATTCACCCCTCCACTTT.

The J gene is TRBJ2-3, the V gene TRBV20-1; D is possibly TRBD2 (5 bases). Germline assignment: CDR1 DFQATT and CDR2 SNEGSKA (reference sequence). This CDR3 is 14 amino acids long. V lost 0 bases and J lost 5, with 12 bases in between. In DNA, the CDR3 is TGCAGTGCTAGAGACGTCTACGGGAAAGATACGCAGTATTTT. Protein sequence: CSARDVYGKDTQYF.